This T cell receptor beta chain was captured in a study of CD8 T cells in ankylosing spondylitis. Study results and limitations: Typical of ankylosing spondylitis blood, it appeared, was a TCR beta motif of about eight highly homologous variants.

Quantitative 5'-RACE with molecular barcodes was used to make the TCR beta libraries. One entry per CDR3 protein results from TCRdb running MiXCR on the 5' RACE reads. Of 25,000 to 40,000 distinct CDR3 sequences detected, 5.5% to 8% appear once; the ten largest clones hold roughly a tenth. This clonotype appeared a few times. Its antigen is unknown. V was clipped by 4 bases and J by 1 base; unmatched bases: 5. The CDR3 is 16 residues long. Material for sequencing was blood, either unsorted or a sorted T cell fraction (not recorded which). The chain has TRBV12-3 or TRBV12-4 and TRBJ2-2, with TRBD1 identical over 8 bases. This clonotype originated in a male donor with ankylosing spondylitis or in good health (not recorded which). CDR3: CASSSGGQGNTGELFF. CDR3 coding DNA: TGTGCCAGCAGTTCCGGCGGACAGGGGAACACCGGGGAGCTGTTTTTT.